This is a list of T cell receptor beta chains from one sample in a study of T cell responses to AZD1222 COVID-19 vaccine. TCRdb's table, derived via immunoSEQ multiplex PCR, lists solely in-frame clones and lacks some. Of about 120,000 clones in the sample, around 85% were seen once. This sample comprised peripheral blood, obtained on day 0 of AZD1222 vaccination. Every receptor here comes from an adult in good health. Both conserved end residues are part of each CDR3. D genes are given only for firm matches. Clone size, where shown, is once, few, many, or a class for clones that have expanded.

D: -; J: TRBJ1-1; size: -; V: TRBV6-2/TRBV6-3; length: 13; CDR3: CASSYSRSTEAFF; DNA: TGTGCCAGCAGTTACTCAAGGTCGACTGAAGCTTTCTTT
D: -; J: TRBJ1-1; size: -; V: TRBV7-9; length: 13; CDR3: CASSLDMGTEAFF; DNA: TGTGCCAGCAGCTTAGACATGGGCACTGAAGCTTTCTTT
D: -; J: TRBJ2-1; size: -; V: TRBV7-3; length: 13; CDR3: CASSSLRDNEQFF; DNA: TGTGCCAGCAGCTCCCTACGCGACAATGAGCAGTTCTTC
D: -; J: TRBJ2-3; size: -; V: TRBV4-3; length: 17; CDR3: CASSLTPELISTDTQYF; DNA: TGCGCCAGCAGCTTAACGCCCGAGCTTATTAGCACAGATACGCAGTATTTT
D: -; J: TRBJ1-1; size: -; V: TRBV27; length: 13; CDR3: CASSRLESTEAFF; DNA: TGTGCCAGCAGCCGACTGGAGTCCACTGAAGCTTTCTTT
D: -; J: TRBJ1-2; size: once; V: TRBV5-1; length: 14; CDR3: CASSLGATNYGYTF; DNA: TGCGCCAGCAGCTTGGGGGCAACTAACTATGGCTACACCTTC
D: -; J: TRBJ1-2; size: -; V: TRBV6-5; length: 12; CDR3: CASSSRHGGYTF; DNA: TGTGCCAGCAGTTCCCGGCATGGTGGCTACACCTTC
D: -; J: TRBJ1-4; size: -; V: TRBV14; length: 15; CDR3: CASSQNIATNEKLFF; DNA: TGTGCCAGCAGCCAAAACATAGCAACTAATGAAAAACTGTTTTTT
D: -; J: TRBJ2-3; size: -; V: TRBV14; length: 14; CDR3: CASSQDLVVDTQYF; DNA: TGTGCCAGCAGCCAAGACCTAGTCGTGGATACGCAGTATTTT
D: -; J: TRBJ2-5; size: -; V: TRBV11-2; length: 15; CDR3: CASSRLLGAPETQYF; DNA: TGTGCCAGCAGCCGCCTGTTGGGGGCCCCAGAGACCCAGTACTTC
D: -; J: TRBJ1-2; size: -; V: TRBV7-9; length: 14; CDR3: CASSHAGESYGYTF; DNA: TGTGCCAGCAGTCACGCAGGGGAGTCCTATGGCTACACCTTC
D: -; J: TRBJ1-1; size: -; V: TRBV5-1; length: 15; CDR3: CASSSGRSMNTEAFF; DNA: TGCGCCAGCAGCTCTGGACGGTCCATGAACACTGAAGCTTTCTTT
D: TRBD2; J: TRBJ2-5; size: -; V: TRBV14; length: 18; CDR3: CASSQGIIGLAAQETQYF; DNA: TGTGCCAGCAGCCAAGGAATTATCGGACTAGCGGCCCAAGAGACCCAGTACTTC
D: TRBD1; J: TRBJ2-2; size: -; V: TRBV7-3; length: 16; CDR3: CASSSTGGDRIGELFF; DNA: TGTGCCAGCAGTTCCACAGGGGGCGATCGGATCGGGGAGCTGTTTTTT
D: -; J: TRBJ2-5; size: -; V: TRBV4-2; length: 13; CDR3: CASSQENGETQYF; DNA: TGTGCCAGCAGCCAAGAGAACGGGGAGACCCAGTACTTC
D: -; J: TRBJ1-5; size: -; V: TRBV7-2; length: 15; CDR3: CASSAGQISNQPQHF; DNA: TGTGCCAGCAGCGCCGGACAGATTAGCAATCAGCCCCAGCATTTT
D: TRBD1; J: TRBJ2-2; size: -; V: TRBV11-3; length: 14; CDR3: CAGRGGLNTGELFF; DNA: TGTGCCGGAAGAGGGGGCTTAAACACCGGGGAGCTGTTTTTT
D: -; J: TRBJ2-5; size: -; V: TRBV5-1; length: 14; CDR3: CASSYRDRQETQYF; DNA: TGCGCCAGCAGCTACCGGGACCGCCAAGAGACCCAGTACTTC
D: -; J: TRBJ2-2; size: -; V: TRBV18; length: 15; CDR3: CASSRRTANTGELFF; DNA: TGTGCCAGCTCCCGCCGGACAGCCAACACCGGGGAGCTGTTTTTT
D: -; J: TRBJ1-6; size: -; V: TRBV11-2; length: 19; CDR3: CASSLVRDAFSRHNSPLHF; DNA: TGTGCCAGCAGCTTAGTGAGGGACGCCTTCTCCCGTCATAATTCACCCCTCCACTTT
D: TRBD1; J: TRBJ1-4; size: -; V: TRBV6-5; length: 15; CDR3: CASCKRTGKNEKLFF; DNA: TGTGCCAGCTGTAAGAGGACAGGGAAAAATGAAAAACTGTTTTTT
D: -; J: TRBJ2-3; size: -; V: TRBV6-5; length: 13; CDR3: CASQGPSTDTQYF; DNA: TGTGCCAGCCAAGGACCTAGCACAGATACGCAGTATTTT
D: -; J: TRBJ2-2; size: -; V: TRBV6-4; length: 14; CDR3: CASSSRQNTGELFF; DNA: TGTGCCAGCAGTTCTCGCCAGAACACCGGGGAGCTGTTTTTT
D: TRBD2; J: TRBJ2-5; size: -; V: TRBV5-1; length: 16; CDR3: CASSYNSGGTQETQYF; DNA: TGCGCCAGCAGCTATAATAGCGGGGGGACCCAAGAGACCCAGTACTTC
D: TRBD1; J: TRBJ2-7; size: -; V: TRBV3-1/TRBV3-2; length: 15; CDR3: CASSHHDRGLNEQYF; DNA: TGTGCCAGCAGCCACCACGACAGGGGGCTTAACGAGCAGTACTTC
D: -; J: TRBJ1-6; size: -; V: TRBV9; length: 15; CDR3: CASSVVGRGNSPLHF; DNA: TGTGCCAGCAGCGTAGTCGGCAGAGGGAATTCACCCCTCCACTTT
D: -; J: TRBJ1-5; size: -; V: TRBV6-5; length: 13; CDR3: CASSWQGRQPQHF; DNA: TGTGCCAGCAGCTGGCAGGGACGTCAGCCCCAGCATTTT
D: TRBD1; J: TRBJ2-5; size: -; V: TRBV4-3; length: 18; CDR3: CASSQDPNPLGGQETQYF; DNA: TGCGCCAGCAGCCAAGATCCGAACCCACTAGGGGGCCAGGAGACCCAGTACTTC